The 3 T cell receptor beta chains reported below all come from one sample, sequenced in a study of cytomegalovirus exposure and HLA in healthy donors (dated by TCRdb to about 2017). Library creation used the immunoSEQ multiplex PCR assay. The multiplex PCR relied on a mix of 60 forward primers for TCR Vbeta segments and 13 reverse primers for TCR Jbeta segments. TCRdb mirrors the immuneACCESS table, restricted to in-frame sequences. Some clones are absent from its copies; in checked studies, under half trace to an unresolved V gene, and the reason for the others is unknown. The sample table shows about 180,000 clones, and roughly four fifths are seen once. Clones ranked in the top ten supply about 2.3% of the sample. Sequenced material: PBMCs. These receptor sequences come from a female donor in good health and CMV-seronegative.

This chain links TRBV25-1 with TRBJ2-2; 10 bases map to TRBD2. Germline-derived CDR1 and CDR2 are MGHDK and SYGVNS. This CDR3 region has 12 residues. Trimming removed 11 bases from V and 5 bases from J; junction bases left unmatched: 2. CDR3 nucleotide sequence: TGTGCCGCAGCGGGGGGGACCGGGGAGCTGTTTTTT. Amino acids: CAAAGGTGELFF.

V usage is TRBV7-9 and J usage is TRBJ2-1; D possibly corresponds to TRBD2 (6 bases). Trimming removed 4 bases from V and 3 bases from J, with 13 bases in between. This CDR3 spans 15 amino acids. Per the germline V gene, CDR1 is SEHNR and CDR2 is FQNEAQ (reference sequence). Here the CDR3 DNA reads TGTGCCAGCAGCTCAGGGAGGTCGGACTACAATGAGCAGTTCTTC. It encodes CASSSGRSDYNEQFF.

The V call is TRBV18, the J call TRBJ2-5; D possibly corresponds to TRBD1 (5 bases). The V end lost 0 bases, the J end lost 5 bases, and 13 bases lay between the germline ends. The CDR3 extends over 15 amino acids. From germline, CDR1 is KGHSH and CDR2 LQKENI. For the CDR3, the DNA is TGTGCCAGCTCACCACCCATAGGGGTCCGGGAGACCCAGTACTTC. Its protein product is CASSPPIGVRETQYF. The entire variable domain, with the rest obtained from reference TRBV18 and TRBJ2-5, is as follows: NAGVMQNPRHLVRRRGQEARLRCSPMKGHSHVYWYRQLPEEGLKFMVYLQKENIIDESGMPKERFSAEFPKEGPSILRIQQVVRGDSAAYFCASSPPIGVRETQYFGPGTRLLVL.